This entry describes one T cell receptor beta chain. Its antigen is as yet unknown. The data belong to a study of OX40 agonist ivuxolimab in advanced cancers. Clones were read by immunoSEQ multiplex PCR, and TCRdb kept only the in-frame ones, dropping some. Of under 90,000 clones in the sample, around 85% were seen once. Overall study findings and caveats: Some patients without response likewise showed low normalized clonal expansion.

The clonotype originates from an adult with an advanced solid tumor such as melanoma, head and neck, liver or kidney cancer. Sample: CD4+ or CD8+ T cells sorted from blood, taken in a trial of the OX40 agonist ivuxolimab.

The CDR3 spells CASSPGRLGLTEAFF. DNA of the CDR3: TGTGCCAGCAGCCCCGGAAGACTAGGTCTCACTGAAGCTTTCTTT. V is TRBV28 and J is TRBJ1-1, with D unresolved. This CDR3 contains 15 residues. Per the germline V gene, CDR1 is MDHEN and CDR2 is SYDVKM. With 6 bases removed from V and 4 bases from J, the gap between germline ends came to 18 bases.